One sample yielded the 25 T cell receptor beta chains listed below, sequenced in a study of blood T cell repertoires in COVID-19. The repertoire was sequenced with immunoSEQ multiplex PCR; TCRdb's copy has only in-frame clones and lacks some. The table lists around 30,000 clones, roughly 90% of them singletons. Sequencing was done on a sample of peripheral blood. The receptors derive from a man in his sixties with acute or convalescent COVID-19.

The CDR3 reads CASSLRSADTGELFF. CDR3 in DNA: TGTGCCAGCTCGCTACGGAGCGCGGACACCGGGGAGCTGTTTTTT. The chain couples TRBV18 to TRBJ2-2; D call uncertain. Looked up from germline, CDR1 is KGHSH and CDR2 is LQKENI. The CDR3 extends over 15 amino acids. V was clipped by 6 bases and J by 3 bases, with 14 bases between them.

The V gene is TRBV19, the J gene TRBJ1-2; maybe TRBD1 (6 bases). V lost 6 bases to trimming and J lost 4 bases, with 15 bases between them. From germline, CDR1 is LNHDA and CDR2 SQIVND (reference sequence). CDR3 size: 14 residues. The CDR3 DNA reads as TGTGCCAGTAGCAGCCCGGGGGGCGGCTATGGCTACACCTTC. Its translation: CASSSPGGGYGYTF.

V is TRBV4-1 and J is TRBJ2-7; 8 bases match TRBD2. This CDR3 has 15 residues. Germline CDR1 is MGHRA and CDR2 is YSYEKL. V was clipped by 0 bases and J by 4 bases; unmatched bases: 5. The CDR3 spells CASSQDRTSGYEQYF. CDR3 coding DNA: TGCGCCAGCAGCCAAGATCGAACTAGCGGTTACGAGCAGTACTTC.

The V and J genes are TRBV15 and TRBJ2-1; 10 nucleotides agree with TRBD2. The V segment lost 0 bases and the J segment 6 bases; nucleotides outside the gene matches: 14. This CDR3 has 19 amino acids. Per germline, CDR1 LNHNV and CDR2 YYDKDF (reference sequence). DNA of the CDR3: TGTGCCACCAGCAGAGATCTTCCCGGGCTAGCGGGAGAAAGCAATGAGCAGTTCTTC. Protein product: CATSRDLPGLAGESNEQFF.

This chain links TRBV12-5 with TRBJ2-2, with 9 bases identical to TRBD1. The germline CDR1 and CDR2 sequences are LGHNT and FRNRAP. Losses at the gene ends were 0 bases for V and 14 bases for J; bases not matched to a gene: 13. This CDR3 region has 16 residues. Here the CDR3 reads CASGLVRGQGGQVLFF. For the CDR3, the DNA is TGTGCTAGTGGTTTGGTACGGGGACAGGGAGGACAGGTCCTGTTTTTT.

The rearrangement uses TRBV6-5 and TRBJ2-7; weak D call: TRBD1 (5 bases). Germline CDR1 MNHEY, CDR2 SVGAGI. This CDR3 has 15 residues. V lost 0 bases and J lost 5, with 14 bases in between. The CDR3 reads CASSYSNARQNEQYF. CDR3 bases: TGTGCCAGCAGTTACTCAAACGCGAGACAGAACGAGCAGTACTTC.

The chain is built from TRBV30 and TRBJ1-1, with 7 bases that match TRBD1. The CDR3 consists of 14 residues. With 0 bases clipped from V and 4 bases from J, the junction kept 5 bases outside the gene matches. Germline V gene data show CDR1 as GTSNPN and CDR2 as SVGIG (reference sequence). The CDR3 region has the DNA TGTGCCTGGAGTGTACGAGGGGGCGGCACTGAAGCTTTCTTT. Its protein product is CAWSVRGGGTEAFF.

This chain joins TRBV6-2 or TRBV6-3 and TRBJ1-1; D not certain. Germline V gene sequence: CDR1 MNHEY, CDR2 SVGEGT. This CDR3 region has 17 residues. Trimming pared 2 bases from V and 0 bases from J, leaving 16 bases between. CDR3 region: CASSYVPRRSLNTEAFF. The CDR3 DNA reads TGTGCCAGCAGTTACGTCCCCCGACGGAGCCTGAACACTGAAGCTTTCTTT.

The chain joins TRBV11-3 to TRBJ2-5; D is unclear. The CDR3 covers 16 residues. CDR1 SGHNT and CDR2 YENEEA come from the germline V gene. Deletions cut 6 bases from V and 2 bases from J, with 19 bases between. The CDR3 protein is CASSKTLFDFQETQYF. As DNA, the CDR3 is TGTGCCAGCAGTAAGACGTTATTTGACTTTCAAGAGACCCAGTACTTC. The full variable domain, in which reference TRBV11-3 and TRBJ2-5 provide the parts outside the CDR3, is EAGVVQSPRYKIIEKKQPVAFWCNPISGHNTLYWYLQNLGQGPELLIRYENEEAVDDSQLPKDRFSAERLKGVDSTLKIQPAELGDSAVYLCASSKTLFDFQETQYFGPGTRLLVL.

This chain uses TRBV7-2 with TRBJ2-2, with 9 nucleotides matching TRBD1. V lost 4 bases to trimming and J lost 0 bases; unmatched junction nucleotides: 6. The CDR3 length is 17 residues. Germline V gives CDR1 SGHTA, CDR2 FQGNSA. In DNA form, the CDR3 reads TGTGCCAGCAGCTCCCCCGGGACAGGGACGAACACCGGGGAGCTGTTTTTT. Its protein product is CASSSPGTGTNTGELFF.

V is TRBV12-3 or TRBV12-4 and J is TRBJ2-7; D might be TRBD1 (5 bases). The CDR3 is 13 residues long. Trimming stripped 8 bases from V and 6 bases from J, with 17 bases between. This CDR3 is CASRDSLVGEQYF. The CDR3 region has the DNA TGTGCCAGCCGTGACAGTTTGGTTGGCGAGCAGTACTTC.

With regard to this clone: The germline gene is not matched at one end of the junction; a read error may be the cause. J is TRBJ2-3 and V is TRBV7-7; 7 positions agree with TRBD2. There are 14 residues in the CDR3. CDR1 and CDR2 (germline): SSHAT, FNYEAQ (reference sequence). The CDR3 reads CASSLAGSTDTQYF. The CDR3 nucleotides read TGTGCTAGCAGCTTAGCGGGCAGCACAGATACGCAGTATTTT.

The genes are TRBV19 and TRBJ1-4, with TRBD1 matching 9 bases. Unmatched junction bases numbered 15, after V lost 8 bases and J lost 8 bases. Germline-derived CDR1 and CDR2 are LNHDA and SQIVND (reference sequence). The CDR3 contains 16 residues. CDR3 protein: CASSRGQGRVREKLFF. CDR3 DNA sequence: TGTGCCAGTTCTAGGGGACAGGGCCGAGTGAGGGAAAAACTGTTTTTT.

The J gene is TRBJ2-3, the V gene TRBV18; D is possibly TRBD1 (5 bases). This CDR3 is 14 amino acids long. CDR1 is KGHSH and CDR2 is LQKENI in the germline V gene. Deletions cut 6 bases from V and 3 bases from J, with 13 bases between. CDR3 nucleotides: TGTGCCAGCTCTAGGGGCAAGGGAACAGATACGCAGTATTTT. It codes for CASSRGKGTDTQYF.

This chain joins TRBV5-6 and TRBJ2-3; 9 bases are a match to TRBD2. V lost 4 bases, J lost 2 bases, and 8 bases stayed unmatched. CDR3 length: 16 residues. Germline assignment: CDR1 SGHDT and CDR2 YYEEEE. In DNA, the CDR3 is TGTGCCAGCAGCCGCGGGGCGGGAGGGTTCACAGATACGCAGTATTTT. Protein product: CASSRGAGGFTDTQYF.

This chain joins TRBV6-2 or TRBV6-3 and TRBJ2-5, with a possible D match to TRBD1 (6 bases). Trimming shortened V by 1 base and J by 5 bases, and 17 bases separated the two germline ends. The CDR3 is 16 residues long. Germline-derived CDR1 and CDR2 are MNHEY and SVGEGT. CDR3 loop: CASSYWPGAPRETQYF. CDR3 DNA sequence: TGTGCCAGCAGTTACTGGCCAGGGGCCCCCAGGGAGACCCAGTACTTC.

The gene calls are TRBV11-2 and TRBJ2-5; 9 positions agree with TRBD2. Trimming took 1 base from V and 5 from J; bases not matched to a gene: 14. The CDR3 has 18 amino acids. Germline CDR1 is SGHAT and CDR2 is FQNNGV. The CDR3 sequence is CASSLGRRLREGWETQYF. The CDR3 nucleotides are TGTGCCAGCAGCTTAGGAAGGCGCCTGCGGGAGGGTTGGGAGACCCAGTACTTC.

V gene TRBV27 combines with J gene TRBJ2-2, with TRBD1 matching 8 bases. The CDR3 loop spans 15 amino acids. CDR1 MNHEY and CDR2 SMNVEV come from the germline V gene (reference sequence). V trimming: 5 bases; J trimming: 4 bases; junction bases outside the gene matches: 6. The CDR3 spells CASSPGTGGTGELFF. The CDR3 region has the DNA TGTGCCAGCAGTCCCGGGACAGGCGGCACCGGGGAGCTGTTTTTT.

The genes are TRBV19 and TRBJ2-1; 11 bases fit TRBD1. V trimming: 5 bases; J trimming: 8 bases; junction bases outside the gene matches: 8. In germline, CDR1 is LNHDA, CDR2 SQIVND (reference sequence). This CDR3 comprises 15 residues. The CDR3 bases are TGTGCCAGTAGTCTTCCCGGGACAGGGGGATATGAGCAGTTCTTC. Amino acid sequence: CASSLPGTGGYEQFF.

The V call is TRBV2, the J call TRBJ1-5; no firm D call. The CDR3 extends over 13 amino acids. V lost 2 bases and J 6 bases, leaving 8 bases between the germline ends. Germline assignment: CDR1 SNHLY and CDR2 FYNNEI. The CDR3 DNA reads TGTGCCAGCAGTGAATCGAGAGGTCAGCCCCAGCATTTT. Its protein is CASSESRGQPQHF.

This rearrangement joins TRBV28 to TRBJ1-4; tentatively, D is TRBD1 (6 bases). This CDR3 is built from 14 residues. The ends were cut back, 3 bases at V and 8 bases at J, with 13 bases in the middle. Germline CDR1 is MDHEN and CDR2 is SYDVKM. This CDR3 reads CASSLRGAQEKLFF. DNA of the CDR3: TGTGCCAGCAGTTTGCGGGGGGCGCAAGAAAAACTGTTTTTT.

The chain uses TRBV28 and TRBJ1-2, with D perhaps TRBD1 (5 bases). The CDR3 is 14 residues long. V was cut by 6 bases and J by 4 bases, with 15 bases left in between. CDR1 is MDHEN and CDR2 is SYDVKM in the germline V gene. The CDR3 spells CASRSRVYLYGYTF. In DNA form, the CDR3 reads TGTGCCAGCAGGTCCAGGGTCTACCTCTATGGCTACACCTTC.

DNA for the CDR3: TGTGCCAGCAGTTACCCCGCGGGACCAAGCACAGATACGCAGTATTTT. This codes for CASSYPAGPSTDTQYF. The chain has TRBV6-2 or TRBV6-3 and TRBJ2-3; D perhaps matches TRBD2 (6 bases). Germline V gene data show CDR1 as MNHEY and CDR2 as SVGEGT. V was pared by 2 bases and J by 0 bases, with 12 bases between. CDR3 length: 16 amino acids.

This CDR3 reads CASSLGLAGYGTQYF. The CDR3 coding sequence is TGTGCCAGCAGCTTGGGACTAGCGGGATATGGGACCCAGTACTTC. The rearrangement uses TRBV7-9 and TRBJ2-5; 13 positions agree with TRBD2. V lost 3 bases, J lost 7 bases, and 5 bases stayed unmatched. CDR3 length equals 15 residues. The germline gives CDR1 SEHNR, CDR2 FQNEAQ (reference sequence).

CDR3 region: CASLGLATPNEQFF. The DNA for the CDR3 is TGTGCCAGCCTGGGACTAGCGACCCCCAATGAGCAGTTCTTC. The rearrangement links TRBV3-1 (or the pseudogene TRBV3-2) to TRBJ2-1; 10 bases are a match to TRBD2. Germline V gene sequence: CDR1 LGHDT, CDR2 YNNKEL (reference sequence). V lost 8 bases, J lost 6 bases, and 7 bases stayed unmatched. The CDR3 is 14 amino acids.